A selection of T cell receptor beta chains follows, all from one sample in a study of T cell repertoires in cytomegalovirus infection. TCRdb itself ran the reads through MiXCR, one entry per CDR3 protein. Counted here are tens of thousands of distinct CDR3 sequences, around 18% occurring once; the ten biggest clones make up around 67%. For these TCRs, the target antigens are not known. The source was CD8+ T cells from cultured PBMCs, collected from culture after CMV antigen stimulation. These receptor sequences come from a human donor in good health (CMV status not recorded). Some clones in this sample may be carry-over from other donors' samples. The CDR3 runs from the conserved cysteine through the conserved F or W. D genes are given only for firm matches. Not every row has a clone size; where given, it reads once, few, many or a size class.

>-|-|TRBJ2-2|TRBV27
CASSLWLSGGELFF
TGTGCCAGCAGTTTATGGCTATCGGGCGGGGAGCTGTTTTTT
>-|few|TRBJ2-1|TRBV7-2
CASSQEPGNEQFF
TGTGCCAGCAGCCAGGAACCAGGCAATGAGCAGTTCTTC
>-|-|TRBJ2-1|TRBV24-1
CATSVDYNEQFF
TGTGCCACCAGTGTGGATTACAATGAGCAGTTCTTC
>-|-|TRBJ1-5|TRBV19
CASSIVGRSQPQHF
TGTGCCAGTAGTATAGTGGGCCGGAGTCAGCCCCAGCATTTT
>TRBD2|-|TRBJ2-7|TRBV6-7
CASSYSKSSGSTYEQYF
TGTGCCAGCAGTTACTCGAAGTCGAGCGGGAGTACCTACGAGCAGTACTTC
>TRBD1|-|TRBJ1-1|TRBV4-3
CASSQDNAGGTEAFF
TGCGCCAGCAGCCAAGATAACGCAGGGGGCACTGAAGCTTTCTTT
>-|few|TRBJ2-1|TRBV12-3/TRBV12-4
CASSFRAYNEQFF
TGTGCCAGCAGTTTTCGGGCGTACAATGAGCAGTTCTTC
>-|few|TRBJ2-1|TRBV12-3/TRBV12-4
CASILMPESSYNEQFF
TGTGCCAGCATCCTTATGCCCGAAAGCTCCTACAATGAGCAGTTCTTC
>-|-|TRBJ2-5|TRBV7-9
CASSFPDRSGETQYF
TGTGCCAGCAGCTTCCCCGACAGGTCGGGAGAGACCCAGTACTTC
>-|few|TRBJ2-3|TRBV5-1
CASSLAMEGGTDTQYF
TGCGCCAGCAGCTTGGCCATGGAGGGGGGCACAGATACGCAGTATTTT
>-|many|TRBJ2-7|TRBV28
CASSEVGGSYEQYF
TGTGCCAGCAGTGAAGTGGGAGGCTCCTACGAGCAGTACTTC
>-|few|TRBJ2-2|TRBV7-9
CASSLRQGYTGELFF
TGTGCCAGCAGCTTAAGGCAGGGCTACACCGGGGAGCTGTTTTTT
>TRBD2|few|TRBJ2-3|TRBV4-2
CASSHNLAGGTDTQYF
TGTGCCAGCAGCCATAACCTAGCGGGAGGGACAGATACGCAGTATTTT
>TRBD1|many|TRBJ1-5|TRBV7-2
CASSLFGTGDQPQHF
TGTGCCAGCAGCTTATTTGGGACAGGGGATCAGCCCCAGCATTTT
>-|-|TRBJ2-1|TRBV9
CASSVEMGMGNEQFF
TGTGCCAGCAGCGTAGAGATGGGGATGGGGAATGAGCAGTTCTTC
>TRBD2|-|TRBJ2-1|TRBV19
CASTSSGRPYNEQFF
TGTGCCAGTACCTCTAGCGGGAGGCCCTACAATGAGCAGTTCTTC
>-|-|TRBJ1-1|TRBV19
CASSIGENTEAFF
TGTGCCAGTAGTATCGGGGAAAACACTGAAGCTTTCTTT
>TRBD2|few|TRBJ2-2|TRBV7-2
CASSPRGGGTGELFF
TGTGCCAGCAGCCCCCGGGGCGGGGGTACCGGGGAGCTGTTTTTT
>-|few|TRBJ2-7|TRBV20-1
CSARVRETQTSYEQYF
TGCAGTGCTAGAGTCCGCGAGACACAGACCTCCTACGAGCAGTACTTC
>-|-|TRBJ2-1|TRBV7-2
CASSFESHRYNEQFF
TGTGCCAGCAGCTTTGAGTCTCATCGCTACAATGAGCAGTTCTTC
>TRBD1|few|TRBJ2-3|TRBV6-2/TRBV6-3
CASRNIQGGEADTQYF
TGTGCCAGCAGGAACATACAGGGGGGAGAAGCAGATACGCAGTATTTT
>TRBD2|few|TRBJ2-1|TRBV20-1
CSASQGGPGNEQFF
TGCAGTGCTAGTCAGGGAGGGCCGGGCAATGAGCAGTTCTTC
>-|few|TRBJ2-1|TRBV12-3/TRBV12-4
CASTLGGPLMRNEQFF
TGTGCCAGCACCCTCGGGGGGCCACTAATGAGGAATGAGCAGTTCTTC
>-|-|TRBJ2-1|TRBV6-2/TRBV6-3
CASSLISYNEQFF
TGTGCCAGCAGCCTTATCTCCTACAATGAGCAGTTCTTC
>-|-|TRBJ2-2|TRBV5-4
CASSSGYGELFF
TGTGCCAGCAGTTCAGGGTACGGGGAGCTGTTTTTT
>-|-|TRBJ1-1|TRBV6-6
CASSYSMNTEAFF
TGTGCCAGCAGTTACAGCATGAACACTGAAGCTTTCTTT
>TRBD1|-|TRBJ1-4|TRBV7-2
CASSTLTGGLREKLFF
TGTGCCAGCAGCACGCTGACAGGGGGCCTAAGAGAAAAACTGTTTTTT
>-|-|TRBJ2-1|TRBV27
CASSFMGYEQFF
TGTGCCAGCAGTTTCATGGGGTATGAGCAGTTCTTC
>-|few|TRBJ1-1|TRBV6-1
CASSSSRDRSMNTEAFF
TGTGCCAGCAGCTCCTCCCGGGACCGAAGTATGAACACTGAAGCTTTCTTT
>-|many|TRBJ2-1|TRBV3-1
CASSQGKWGVNEQFF
TGTGCCAGCAGCCAAGGGAAGTGGGGGGTCAATGAGCAGTTCTTC
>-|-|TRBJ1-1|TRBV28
CASSRRGTEAFF
TGTGCCAGCTCCCGTCGGGGCACTGAAGCTTTCTTT
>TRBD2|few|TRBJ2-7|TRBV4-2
CASSQAGGDEQYF
TGTGCCAGCAGCCAAGCGGGGGGGGACGAGCAGTACTTC
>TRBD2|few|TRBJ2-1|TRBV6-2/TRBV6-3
CASSYHLAGGNNEQFF
TGTGCCAGCAGTTACCATTTGGCGGGGGGTAACAATGAGCAGTTCTTC
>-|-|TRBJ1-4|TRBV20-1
CSARGVDEKLFF
TGCAGTGCTAGGGGTGTGGATGAAAAACTGTTTTTT
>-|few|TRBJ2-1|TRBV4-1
CASSQGGIEQFF
TGCGCCAGCAGCCAAGGGGGTATTGAGCAGTTCTTC
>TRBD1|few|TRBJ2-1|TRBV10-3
CAISGTGGVDEQFF
TGTGCCATCAGTGGGACAGGGGGGGTGGATGAGCAGTTCTTC
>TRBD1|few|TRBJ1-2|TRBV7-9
CASTTGTGGYGYTF
TGTGCCAGCACCACCGGGACAGGGGGGTATGGCTACACCTTC
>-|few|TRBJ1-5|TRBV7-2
CASSLGGAHQPQHF
TGTGCCAGCAGCTTAGGAGGGGCTCATCAGCCCCAGCATTTT
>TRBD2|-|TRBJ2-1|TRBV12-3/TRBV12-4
CASSWEGGRNEQFF
TGTGCCAGCAGTTGGGAGGGAGGGCGGAATGAGCAGTTCTTC
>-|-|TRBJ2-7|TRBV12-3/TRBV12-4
CASSLAVTYEQYF
TGTGCCAGCAGTTTAGCAGTAACCTACGAGCAGTACTTC
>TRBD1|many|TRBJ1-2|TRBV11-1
CASSLGLTSNRGGYTF
TGTGCCAGCAGCCTCGGCCTAACCAGCAACAGGGGTGGCTACACCTTC